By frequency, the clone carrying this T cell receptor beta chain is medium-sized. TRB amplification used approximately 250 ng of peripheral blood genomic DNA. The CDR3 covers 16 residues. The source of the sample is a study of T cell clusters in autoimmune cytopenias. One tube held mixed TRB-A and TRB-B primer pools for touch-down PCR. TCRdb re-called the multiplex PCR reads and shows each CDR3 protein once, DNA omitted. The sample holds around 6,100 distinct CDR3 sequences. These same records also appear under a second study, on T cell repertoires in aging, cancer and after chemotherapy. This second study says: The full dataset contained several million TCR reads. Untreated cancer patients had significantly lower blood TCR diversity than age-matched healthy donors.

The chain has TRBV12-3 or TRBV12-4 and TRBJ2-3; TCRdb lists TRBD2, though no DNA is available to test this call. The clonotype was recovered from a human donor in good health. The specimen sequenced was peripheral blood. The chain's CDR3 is CASRDRTSTFPDTQYF.